The 16 T cell receptor beta chains presented below share a single source sample, sequenced in a study of tumor and adjacent non-tumor tissue in lung cancer listed by TCRdb under 2018. Receptor amplification or capture employed multiplex PCR. TCRdb lists the instrument as Illumina HiSeq 2500. TCRbeta libraries were constructed through three rounds of nested PCR with primers (Table S4) according to protocols adapted from ARM-PCR. Using fastp trimming at Q25 and MiXCR clonotype assembly, TCRdb reanalyzed the public sequencing data and kept in-frame beta chains. Every distinct CDR3 protein forms one entry, paired with its most common genes and DNA. The sample profile shows roughly 43,000 distinct CDR3 sequences; roughly 60% of them were found once. The leading ten clones occupy 45% of the sample. RNA was extracted from bulk unsorted tissue and checked for quality with a NanoDrop ND-1000 and an Agilent 2100. Distant non-tumor tissue taken more than 3 cm from the tumor edge was used as the normal lung sample.

Sequencing was performed on distant non-tumor lung tissue. The receptors derive from a man aged 50 or older with non-small cell lung cancer.

The gene calls are TRBV29-1 and TRBJ1-1; the D is unclear. This CDR3 has 12 amino acids. Germline loops: CDR1 SQVTM, CDR2 ANQGSEA. As DNA, the CDR3 is TGCGGTGTTGGGCAGTTGAACACTGAAGCTTTCTTT. Translation: CGVGQLNTEAFF.

With regard to this clonotype: At one end, the junction sequence differs from germline, possibly due to a read error. This chain links TRBV5-1 with TRBJ1-2; tentatively, D is TRBD1 (6 bases). Germline V CDR1 and CDR2: SGHRS, YFSETQ. The CDR3 spans 15 residues. In DNA, the CDR3 is TGCCCCAGCACATCGGGACACGGGGGTAGCTATGGCTACACCTTC. It specifies CPSTSGHGGSYGYTF.

Regarding this clonotype: The junction departs from germline at one end; a sequencing error may be responsible. The V call is TRBV29-1, the J call TRBJ2-3; 9 positions match TRBD1. The germline V gene encodes CDR1 SQVTM and CDR2 ANQGSEA. This CDR3 region has 13 residues. The CDR3 bases are TGCAGCGTTGGGACAGGGGACTTGGATACGCAATATTTT. Its translation is CSVGTGDLDTQYF.

A remark on this clonotype: A much larger clone lies a single base off, so this may be a read error. This rearrangement joins TRBV11-2 to TRBJ2-3; TRBD1 matches 8 bases. CDR1 is SGHAT and CDR2 is FQNNGV in the germline V gene. The CDR3 contains 15 residues. CDR3 sequence reads: CASSLDIGGTGTQYF. CDR3 DNA sequence: TGTGCCAGCAGCTTAGATATAGGAGGGACAGGTACGCAGTATTTT.

The genes are TRBV2 and TRBJ1-5; TRBD1 agrees at 9 bases. CDR3 size: 14 residues. From germline, CDR1 is SNHLY and CDR2 FYNNEI. Trimming took 6 bases from V and 5 from J; bases not matched to a gene: 5. This CDR3 is CASSLTGGDQPQHF. In nucleotides, the CDR3 is TGTGCCAGCAGCCTCACAGGGGGCGATCAGCCCCAGCATTTT.

Details on this clonotype: The junction shows a germline mismatch at one end, possibly a read error. This CDR3 is CVSSLRAYSNQPQHF. CDR3 nucleotide sequence: TGTGTCAGCAGCCTCAGAGCATATAGCAATCAGCCCCAGCATTTT. V is TRBV6-2 or TRBV6-3 and J is TRBJ1-5; D ambiguous. Germline values: CDR1 MNHEY, CDR2 SVGEGT. This CDR3 is 15 amino acids long.

This rearrangement joins TRBV28 to TRBJ2-5; D is undetermined. The CDR3 length is 15 residues. CDR1 is MDHEN and CDR2 is SYDVKM in the germline V gene. V shed 4 bases and J shed 4 bases, with 16 bases lying between them. In DNA, the CDR3 is TGTGCCAGCAGTTCCCCATCTTCGTGGGGAGAGACCCAGTACTTC. It yields the protein CASSSPSSWGETQYF.

This clonotype was counted many times. V gene TRBV24-1 combines with J gene TRBJ1-5; D not certain. Germline V lookup: CDR1 KGHDR, CDR2 SFDVKD. V was trimmed by 4 bases and J by 3 bases, leaving 12 bases between them. This CDR3 has 15 residues. The chain's CDR3 is CATSDPLRPNQPQHF. CDR3 DNA: TGTGCCACCAGTGACCCTCTCCGTCCCAATCAGCCCCAGCATTTT.

Worth noting for this clonotype: With a much larger clone just one base away, this may be a read error. The V and J genes are TRBV28 and TRBJ2-1; maybe TRBD2 (6 bases). V was cut by 3 bases and J by 2 bases, with 14 bases left in between. Looked up from germline, CDR1 is MDHEN and CDR2 is SYDVKM. The CDR3 loop spans 16 amino acids. The CDR3 nucleotides read TGTGCCAGCAGTTTGTGCCGACTAGTCCCCTACAATGAGCAGTTCTTC. Its protein product is CASSLCRLVPYNEQFF.

With respect to this clonotype: This could be a read error, since a much larger clone is one nucleotide away. This chain uses TRBV13 with TRBJ1-3; perhaps TRBD1 as D (5 bases). Germline V lookup: CDR1 PRHDT, CDR2 FYEKMQ (reference sequence). V lost 5 bases to trimming and J lost 3 bases, with 14 bases between them. The CDR3 consists of 15 residues. DNA of the CDR3: TGTGCCAGCAGCCCGGGACGGTCCTATGGAAACACCATATATTTT. It translates to CASSPGRSYGNTIYF.

This clonotype was counted at least ten times. J is TRBJ1-2 and V is TRBV28, with TRBD1 as a possible D gene (6 bases). Germline assignment: CDR1 MDHEN and CDR2 SYDVKM. V was pared by 6 bases and J by 8 bases, with 16 bases between. The CDR3 consists of 13 residues. CDR3 nucleotides: TGTGCCAGCAGCGGACAGTTCATTAGGGGCTACACCTTC. Amino acid sequence: CASSGQFIRGYTF.

Notes on this clonotype: The conserved phenylalanine or tryptophan normally closing the CDR3 is absent here, so this likely arose from a read error. The DNA is omitted, as the CDR3 cannot be located on it reliably, and the CDR3 follows TCRdb's listing. The chain combines TRBV6-6 with TRBJ2-1; the table names TRBD1, a call not compared with the DNA. The CDR3 is 15 amino acids in total, end residues counted. Germline V CDR1 and CDR2: MNHNY, SVGAGI (reference sequence). The CDR3: CTSSTKFGGGNEQFI.

This clonotype appeared once. A much bigger clone sits one base away, suggesting this may be a read error. The chain recombines TRBV6-5 with TRBJ2-6, with D possibly being TRBD1 (5 bases). The CDR3 consists of 16 residues. Germline loops: CDR1 MNHEY, CDR2 SVGAGI. The DNA for the CDR3 is TGTGCCACCCGCCCATTTCGGCCCTCTGGGGCCAACGTCCCGACTTTC. This gives the protein CATRPFRPSGANVPTF.

In regard to this clonotype: A clone one base away is much larger, so this may be a read error. This sequence joins TRBV6-5 and TRBJ2-7; 9 nucleotides agree with TRBD1. Per germline, CDR1 MNHEY and CDR2 SVGAGI. The length of the CDR3 is 16 residues. Trimming cost V 5 bases and J 2 bases; bases outside gene matches: 10. The CDR3 protein is CASSLTEGQGTYEQYF. CDR3 sequence (DNA): TGTGCCAGCAGTCTCACCGAGGGACAGGGAACCTACGAGCAGTACTTC.

Details on this clonotype: The junction departs from germline at one end; a sequencing error may be responsible. The rearrangement links TRBV29-1 to TRBJ2-1, with D possibly matching TRBD2 (6 bases). The CDR3 is 14 amino acids. Germline loops: CDR1 SQVTM, CDR2 ANQGSEA. CDR3 loop: CSIEDTGRGDERFF. The CDR3 DNA reads as TGCAGCATTGAAGATACAGGCCGCGGGGATGAGCGGTTCTTC.

This clonotype has ten or more counts. The genes are TRBV28 and TRBJ2-3, with 9 positions matching TRBD2. Looked up from germline, CDR1 is MDHEN and CDR2 is SYDVKM. The V gene end was trimmed by 5 bases and the J gene end by 2 bases; junction bases not matched to a gene: 17. There are 19 residues in the CDR3. The CDR3 loop is CASSALAGAPTGDTDTQYF. In DNA, the CDR3 is TGTGCCAGCAGTGCTTTAGCGGGAGCCCCGACGGGCGACACAGATACGCAGTATTTT.